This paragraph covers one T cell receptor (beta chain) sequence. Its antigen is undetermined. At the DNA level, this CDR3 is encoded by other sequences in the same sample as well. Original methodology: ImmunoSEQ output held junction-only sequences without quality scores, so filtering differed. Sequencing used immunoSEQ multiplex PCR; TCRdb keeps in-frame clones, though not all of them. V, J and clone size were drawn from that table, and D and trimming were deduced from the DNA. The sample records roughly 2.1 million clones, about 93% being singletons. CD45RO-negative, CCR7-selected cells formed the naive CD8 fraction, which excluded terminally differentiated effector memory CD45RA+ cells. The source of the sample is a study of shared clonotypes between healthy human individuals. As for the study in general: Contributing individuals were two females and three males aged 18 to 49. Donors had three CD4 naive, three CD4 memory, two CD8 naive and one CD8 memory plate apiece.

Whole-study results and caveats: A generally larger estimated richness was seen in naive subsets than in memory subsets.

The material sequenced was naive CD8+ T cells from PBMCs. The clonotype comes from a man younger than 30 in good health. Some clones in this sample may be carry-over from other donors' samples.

The CDR3 spells CASSLFRQRNQPQHF. The CDR3 coding sequence is TGTGCCAGCAGTTTATTTCGGCAGCGTAATCAGCCCCAGCATTTT. The chain recombines TRBV28 with TRBJ1-5; D gene ambiguous. V lost 1 base to trimming and J lost 4 bases, with 11 bases between them. The length of the CDR3 is 15 residues. Germline V CDR1 and CDR2: MDHEN, SYDVKM.